The rows below give T cell receptor beta chains drawn from one sample of a study of blood T cell repertoires in COVID-19. Measured with immunoSEQ multiplex PCR; TCRdb has only the in-frame clones, and not every one. The sample has tens of thousands of clones; 90% are singletons. The sequenced sample was peripheral blood. The origin of the receptors is a man older than 75 with acute or convalescent COVID-19. CDR3s include the opening cysteine and the closing phenylalanine or tryptophan. The order of the fields is CDR3 length, clone size, D gene, V gene, J gene, CDR3 protein, CDR3 DNA. D genes are given only for firm matches. Size values are once, few and many counts, or a class for expanded clones, and some rows have none.

14	-	-	TRBV30	TRBJ2-5	CAWGVGGDQETQYF	TGTGCCTGGGGCGTCGGGGGAGACCAAGAGACCCAGTACTTC
13	-	TRBD1	TRBV3-1/TRBV3-2	TRBJ1-2	CASSQPGQGSYTF	TGTGCCAGCAGCCAACCTGGACAGGGGAGCTACACCTTC
13	-	-	TRBV27	TRBJ1-4	CASSPGYKEKLFF	TGTGCCAGCAGTCCGGGGTATAAGGAAAAACTGTTTTTT
16	-	TRBD1	TRBV25-1	TRBJ2-7	CASSEWGVGQGYEQYF	TGTGCCAGCAGTGAATGGGGCGTAGGACAGGGATACGAGCAGTACTTC
15	-	TRBD2	TRBV6-5	TRBJ2-7	CASLPSGSGVYEQYF	TGTGCCAGCCTCCCCTCGGGTAGCGGGGTTTACGAGCAGTACTTC
14	-	TRBD1	TRBV24-1	TRBJ1-1	CATSDRTGRNKAFF	TGTGCCACCAGTGATAGGACAGGGCGGAATAAAGCTTTCTTT
13	-	TRBD1	TRBV19	TRBJ2-7	CASQQGWNGEQYF	TGTGCCAGTCAACAGGGGTGGAATGGCGAGCAGTACTTC
17	-	-	TRBV4-1	TRBJ2-5	CASSQASNVGGEETQYF	TGCGCCAGCAGCCAAGCCTCCAACGTCGGGGGTGAAGAGACCCAGTACTTC
12	-	-	TRBV12-3/TRBV12-4	TRBJ1-6	CASSFPGSPLHF	TGTGCCAGCAGTTTCCCGGGTTCACCCCTCCACTTT
16	-	-	TRBV10-3	TRBJ2-7	CAISESILTGSYEQYF	TGTGCCATCAGTGAGTCGATTCTTACGGGTTCCTACGAGCAGTACTTC
15	-	TRBD2	TRBV3-1/TRBV3-2	TRBJ2-7	CASSRIMGGPYEQYF	TGTGCCAGCAGCAGGATCATGGGAGGGCCCTACGAGCAGTACTTC
15	-	TRBD1	TRBV3-1/TRBV3-2	TRBJ2-7	CASSRSPGQGYEQYF	TGTGCCAGCAGCCGGTCCCCAGGACAGGGTTACGAGCAGTACTTC
15	-	-	TRBV7-2	TRBJ2-7	CASSQDRRTSYEQYF	TGTGCCAGCAGCCAAGACAGGCGCACCTCCTACGAGCAGTACTTC
14	-	-	TRBV11-2	TRBJ2-3	CASSIGLSTDTQYF	TGTGCCAGCAGCATCGGACTGAGCACAGATACGCAGTATTTT
15	-	-	TRBV15	TRBJ2-7	CATSRGGAGAYEQYF	TGTGCCACCAGCAGAGGGGGCGCAGGGGCCTACGAGCAGTACTTC
14	-	TRBD1	TRBV4-1	TRBJ1-1	CASSLSRGPTEAFF	TGCGCCAGCAGCCTTTCCAGGGGGCCGACTGAAGCTTTCTTT
17	-	-	TRBV4-1	TRBJ1-4	CASSQGGRIPTNEKLFF	TGCGCCAGCAGCCAAGGGGGCAGGATCCCTACTAATGAAAAACTGTTTTTT
17	-	-	TRBV14	TRBJ1-1	CASSQEGGGLRNTEAFF	TGTGCCAGCAGCCAAGAGGGCGGGGGGTTGAGGAACACTGAAGCTTTCTTT
15	-	-	TRBV7-3	TRBJ2-1	CASSLRGGAVGEQFF	TGTGCCAGCAGTTTACGCGGGGGCGCGGTGGGGGAGCAGTTCTTC
14	-	-	TRBV5-1	TRBJ2-5	CASSLGGRQETQYF	TGCGCCAGCAGCTTGGGAGGAAGACAAGAGACCCAGTACTTC
15	-	-	TRBV7-8	TRBJ2-3	CASSLAGQITDTQYF	TGTGCCAGCAGCTTAGCAGGACAGATCACAGATACGCAGTATTTT
16	-	-	TRBV4-2	TRBJ2-5	CASSQDPGVWGETQYF	TGTGCCAGCAGCCAAGATCCGGGGGTATGGGGAGAGACCCAGTACTTC
14	-	-	TRBV7-9	TRBJ1-3	CASSLAGAGNTIYF	TGTGCCAGCAGCTTAGCAGGGGCTGGAAACACCATATATTTT
16	-	TRBD1	TRBV7-6	TRBJ2-3	CASSLGQGASTDTQYF	TGTGCCAGCAGCTTAGGGCAGGGGGCGAGCACAGATACGCAGTATTTT
15	-	TRBD1	TRBV5-4	TRBJ2-5	CASSFDRGLQETQYF	TGTGCCAGCAGCTTTGACAGGGGCCTCCAAGAGACCCAGTACTTC
14	-	-	TRBV2	TRBJ1-4	CASSSSLSGEKLFF	TGTGCCAGCAGTTCAAGCCTGAGTGGTGAAAAACTGTTTTTT
13	-	-	TRBV7-2	TRBJ1-1	CASSPRTRREAFF	TGTGCCAGCAGCCCCCGGACAAGGCGTGAAGCTTTCTTT
15	-	-	TRBV5-1	TRBJ2-5	CASSLPSGSQETQYF	TGCGCCAGCAGCTTGCCCTCAGGGTCGCAAGAGACCCAGTACTTC
15	-	-	TRBV15	TRBJ2-5	CATSSGGANGETQYF	TGTGCCACCAGCAGTGGCGGGGCTAACGGAGAGACCCAGTACTTC
13	-	-	TRBV5-8	TRBJ2-7	CASSPRWNNEQYF	TGTGCCAGCAGCCCCAGGTGGAATAACGAGCAGTACTTC
16	once	TRBD2	TRBV5-1	TRBJ2-5	CASSPWGLAVQETQYF	TGCGCCAGCAGCCCCTGGGGACTAGCGGTCCAAGAGACCCAGTACTTC
13	-	-	TRBV5-4	TRBJ2-5	CASSPQIQETQYF	TGTGCCAGCTCCCCACAGATCCAAGAGACCCAGTACTTC
16	-	-	TRBV19	TRBJ1-2	CASSTAGLGSSYGYTF	TGTGCCAGTAGTACCGCCGGGCTGGGGAGTAGCTATGGCTACACCTTC
13	-	-	TRBV29-1	TRBJ1-3	CSGGQSSGNTIYF	TGCAGCGGCGGACAGAGCTCTGGAAACACCATATATTTT
16	-	TRBD1	TRBV7-9	TRBJ2-7	CASSSRQGAISYEQYF	TGTGCCAGCAGCTCCCGACAGGGGGCTATTAGCTACGAGCAGTACTTC
14	-	-	TRBV5-1	TRBJ1-3	CASSAGHSGNTIYF	TGCGCCAGCAGCGCGGGCCACTCTGGAAACACCATATATTTT
14	-	TRBD2	TRBV29-1	TRBJ2-3	CSVNLAGNTDTQYF	TGCAGCGTAAATTTAGCGGGGAACACAGATACGCAGTATTTT
14	-	TRBD1	TRBV28	TRBJ1-1	CASALQGVPPEAFF	TGTGCCAGTGCCTTACAGGGGGTTCCCCCTGAAGCTTTCTTT
13	-	-	TRBV9	TRBJ2-1	CASSVGTYNEQFF	TGTGCCAGCAGCGTAGGGACTTACAATGAGCAGTTCTTC
12	-	-	TRBV5-4	TRBJ2-1	CASSLNSLEQFF	TGTGCCAGCAGCTTAAACAGTTTGGAGCAGTTCTTC
16	-	-	TRBV18	TRBJ1-6	CASSPRPGISDSPLHF	TGTGCCAGCTCACCGAGGCCAGGGATATCAGACTCACCCCTCCACTTT
14	-	TRBD1	TRBV9	TRBJ2-1	CASSVGLQGDEQFF	TGTGCCAGCAGCGTCGGCCTACAGGGGGACGAGCAGTTCTTC
15	-	-	TRBV25-1	TRBJ1-5	CASGHRADDFQPQHF	TGTGCCAGCGGACACAGAGCCGATGACTTTCAGCCCCAGCATTTT
15	few	-	TRBV5-1	TRBJ1-1	CASSLGDNVNTEAFF	TGCGCCAGCAGCTTGGGGGACAATGTAAACACTGAAGCTTTCTTT
15	-	-	TRBV10-3	TRBJ2-2	CAISGGTTNTGELFF	TGTGCCATCAGTGGTGGGACAACGAACACCGGGGAGCTGTTTTTT